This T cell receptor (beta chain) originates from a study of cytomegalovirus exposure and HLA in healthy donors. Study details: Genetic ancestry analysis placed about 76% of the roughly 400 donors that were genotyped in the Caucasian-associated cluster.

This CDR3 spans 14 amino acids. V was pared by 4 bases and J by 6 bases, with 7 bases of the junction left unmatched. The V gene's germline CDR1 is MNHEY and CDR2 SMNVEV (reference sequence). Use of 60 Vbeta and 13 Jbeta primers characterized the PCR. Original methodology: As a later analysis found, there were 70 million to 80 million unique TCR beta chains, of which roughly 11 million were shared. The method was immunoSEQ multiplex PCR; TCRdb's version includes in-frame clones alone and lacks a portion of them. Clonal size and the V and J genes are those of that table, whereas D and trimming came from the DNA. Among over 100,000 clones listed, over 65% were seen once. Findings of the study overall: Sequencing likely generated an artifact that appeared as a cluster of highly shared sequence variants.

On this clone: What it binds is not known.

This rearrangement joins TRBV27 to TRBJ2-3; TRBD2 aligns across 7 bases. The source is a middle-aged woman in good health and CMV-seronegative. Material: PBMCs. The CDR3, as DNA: TGTGCCAGCAGTTCCCTCGGGAGGATGGATACGCAGTATTTT. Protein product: CASSSLGRMDTQYF.